This is a list of T cell receptor beta chains from one sample in a study of OX40 agonist ivuxolimab in advanced cancers. The data were produced by immunoSEQ multiplex PCR, yet TCRdb's version contains in-frame clones alone and is incomplete. Of more than 80,000 clones listed, 94% are singletons. The sequenced sample was CD4+ or CD8+ T cells sorted from blood, obtained in a trial of the OX40 agonist ivuxolimab. The receptors originated from an adult with an advanced solid tumor such as melanoma, head and neck, liver or kidney cancer. Each CDR3 is given with its conserved first and last residue. A D gene is named only where the DNA matches it firmly. A row's size may be missing; if present it is once, few, many or a size class.

abundance: .
d_gene: TRBD2
v_gene: TRBV10-3
j_gene: TRBJ2-7
CDR3aa: CAISGGASGSREQYF
CDR3nt: TGTGCCATCAGTGGGGGGGCTAGCGGGAGTCGCGAGCAGTACTTC

abundance: .
d_gene: .
v_gene: TRBV2
j_gene: TRBJ2-7
CDR3aa: CASSEARGSYEQYF
CDR3nt: TGTGCCAGCAGTGAAGCGAGAGGCTCCTACGAGCAGTACTTC

abundance: .
d_gene: .
v_gene: TRBV7-8
j_gene: TRBJ1-2
CDR3aa: CASSSGFDGYTF
CDR3nt: TGTGCCAGCAGCTCAGGGTTTGATGGCTACACCTTC

abundance: .
d_gene: .
v_gene: TRBV5-4
j_gene: TRBJ1-1
CDR3aa: CASSLIVVGGLNTEAFF
CDR3nt: TGTGCCAGCAGCTTGATTGTAGTCGGGGGATTGAACACTGAAGCTTTCTTT

abundance: .
d_gene: .
v_gene: TRBV27
j_gene: TRBJ2-7
CDR3aa: CASSLGRGRNEQYF
CDR3nt: TGTGCCAGCAGTTTGGGTCGCGGACGGAATGAGCAGTACTTC

abundance: .
d_gene: .
v_gene: TRBV6-5
j_gene: TRBJ2-5
CDR3aa: CASMGVQETQYF
CDR3nt: TGTGCCAGCATGGGAGTTCAAGAGACCCAGTACTTC

abundance: .
d_gene: .
v_gene: TRBV6-1
j_gene: TRBJ2-7
CDR3aa: CASSGDRVAQYF
CDR3nt: TGTGCCAGCAGTGGTGACAGAGTGGCGCAGTACTTC

abundance: .
d_gene: .
v_gene: TRBV11-2
j_gene: TRBJ2-7
CDR3aa: CASSHRPRLYSEQYF
CDR3nt: TGTGCCAGCAGCCATCGCCCCCGACTCTACTCCGAGCAGTACTTC

abundance: .
d_gene: TRBD1
v_gene: TRBV11-3
j_gene: TRBJ2-1
CDR3aa: CASGTGYNEQFF
CDR3nt: TGTGCCAGCGGGACAGGGTACAATGAGCAGTTCTTC

abundance: .
d_gene: .
v_gene: TRBV12-5
j_gene: TRBJ1-1
CDR3aa: CASGLREVGNTEAFF
CDR3nt: TGTGCTAGTGGTTTAAGGGAAGTGGGGAATACTGAAGCTTTCTTT

abundance: .
d_gene: .
v_gene: TRBV2
j_gene: TRBJ2-3
CDR3aa: CASSGDRQRHTDTQYF
CDR3nt: TGTGCCAGCAGCGGGGATCGACAGAGGCACACAGATACGCAGTATTTT

abundance: .
d_gene: TRBD2
v_gene: TRBV19
j_gene: TRBJ2-4
CDR3aa: CASSISFGLAGAGNIQYF
CDR3nt: TGTGCCAGTAGTATCAGTTTCGGACTAGCGGGAGCGGGGAACATTCAGTACTTC

abundance: .
d_gene: TRBD2
v_gene: TRBV6-1
j_gene: TRBJ2-2
CDR3aa: CASSGSGTSGGWVGELFF
CDR3nt: TGTGCCAGCAGTGGATCCGGGACTAGCGGGGGATGGGTCGGGGAGCTGTTTTTT

abundance: .
d_gene: .
v_gene: TRBV27
j_gene: TRBJ2-3
CDR3aa: CASSFWQGSTDTQYF
CDR3nt: TGTGCCAGCAGTTTTTGGCAGGGAAGCACAGATACGCAGTATTTT

abundance: .
d_gene: .
v_gene: TRBV27
j_gene: TRBJ2-2
CDR3aa: CASSFLETNTGELFF
CDR3nt: TGTGCCAGCAGTTTCTTGGAGACTAACACCGGGGAGCTGTTTTTT

abundance: .
d_gene: TRBD2
v_gene: TRBV4-1
j_gene: TRBJ2-6
CDR3aa: CASSQVSGGASGANVLTF
CDR3nt: TGCGCCAGCAGCCAAGTGAGCGGGGGGGCATCTGGGGCCAACGTCCTGACTTTC

abundance: .
d_gene: .
v_gene: TRBV7-9
j_gene: TRBJ2-5
CDR3aa: CASSWIKGLETQYF
CDR3nt: TGTGCCAGCAGCTGGATTAAGGGACTAGAGACCCAGTACTTC

abundance: .
d_gene: .
v_gene: TRBV10-3
j_gene: TRBJ1-5
CDR3aa: CAISEDPVQPGDQPQHF
CDR3nt: TGTGCCATCAGTGAGGATCCCGTGCAACCCGGGGATCAGCCCCAGCATTTT

abundance: .
d_gene: TRBD2
v_gene: TRBV27
j_gene: TRBJ2-5
CDR3aa: CASSQTNQAGGPTETQYF
CDR3nt: TGTGCCAGCAGTCAAACTAACCAAGCGGGAGGGCCGACAGAGACCCAGTACTTC

abundance: .
d_gene: .
v_gene: TRBV30
j_gene: TRBJ2-5
CDR3aa: CAQLRGSETQYF
CDR3nt: TGTGCCCAGCTCCGGGGAAGCGAGACCCAGTACTTC

abundance: .
d_gene: .
v_gene: TRBV7-9
j_gene: TRBJ2-5
CDR3aa: CASSLGRLTQETQYF
CDR3nt: TGTGCCAGCAGCTTAGGAAGGCTGACCCAAGAGACCCAGTACTTC

abundance: .
d_gene: .
v_gene: TRBV30
j_gene: TRBJ2-6
CDR3aa: CAWSVGRGPFSGANVLTF
CDR3nt: TGTGCCTGGAGTGTCGGCAGGGGCCCATTCTCTGGGGCCAACGTCCTGACTTTC

abundance: .
d_gene: .
v_gene: TRBV2
j_gene: TRBJ1-1
CDR3aa: CASSDSLWNTEAFF
CDR3nt: TGTGCCAGTTCCGACAGCCTCTGGAACACTGAAGCTTTCTTT

abundance: .
d_gene: .
v_gene: TRBV28
j_gene: TRBJ2-7
CDR3aa: CASSLEGSSYEQYF
CDR3nt: TGTGCCAGCAGTTTAGAGGGGAGCTCCTACGAGCAGTACTTC

abundance: .
d_gene: .
v_gene: TRBV6-5
j_gene: TRBJ1-6
CDR3aa: CARPPTSDNSPLHF
CDR3nt: TGTGCCAGACCCCCGACCTCTGATAATTCACCCCTCCACTTT

abundance: .
d_gene: .
v_gene: TRBV6-6
j_gene: TRBJ2-5
CDR3aa: CASRRQGYQETQYF
CDR3nt: TGTGCCAGCAGAAGGCAGGGTTACCAAGAGACCCAGTACTTC

abundance: .
d_gene: .
v_gene: TRBV10-1
j_gene: TRBJ2-7
CDR3aa: CASSESTSSYEQYF
CDR3nt: TGCGCCAGCAGTGAGTCCACGAGCTCCTACGAGCAGTACTTC

abundance: .
d_gene: .
v_gene: TRBV19
j_gene: TRBJ2-7
CDR3aa: CASSTRTSIYEQYF
CDR3nt: TGTGCCAGTAGTACTAGGACATCGATCTACGAGCAGTACTTC

abundance: .
d_gene: TRBD2
v_gene: TRBV28
j_gene: TRBJ2-7
CDR3aa: CASKTSGNSYEQYF
CDR3nt: TGTGCCAGCAAGACTAGCGGAAATTCCTACGAGCAGTACTTC

abundance: .
d_gene: .
v_gene: TRBV4-1
j_gene: TRBJ2-3
CDR3aa: CASSGGADTQYF
CDR3nt: TGCGCCAGCAGCGGAGGGGCAGATACGCAGTATTTT

abundance: .
d_gene: .
v_gene: TRBV27
j_gene: TRBJ1-2
CDR3aa: CASSVTLGYGYTF
CDR3nt: TGTGCCAGCAGCGTCACCCTAGGGTATGGCTACACCTTC

abundance: .
d_gene: TRBD1
v_gene: TRBV28
j_gene: TRBJ2-7
CDR3aa: CASTRLDRQGPYEQYF
CDR3nt: TGTGCCAGCACCCGTTTGGACAGGCAGGGGCCCTACGAGCAGTACTTC

abundance: .
d_gene: TRBD1
v_gene: TRBV5-8
j_gene: TRBJ1-1
CDR3aa: CASSLVHTGGTEAFF
CDR3nt: TGTGCCAGCAGCTTGGTACACACAGGGGGCACTGAAGCTTTCTTT

abundance: .
d_gene: .
v_gene: TRBV6-5
j_gene: TRBJ1-5
CDR3aa: CASSYYGSLNQPQHF
CDR3nt: TGTGCCAGCAGTTACTACGGCAGCCTCAATCAGCCCCAGCATTTT

abundance: .
d_gene: .
v_gene: TRBV25-1
j_gene: TRBJ2-7
CDR3aa: CASSDRHYEQYF
CDR3nt: TGTGCCAGCAGTGATCGTCATTACGAGCAGTACTTC

abundance: .
d_gene: TRBD2
v_gene: TRBV19
j_gene: TRBJ2-1
CDR3aa: CAISRTFPDGLAGGQKGEQFF
CDR3nt: TGTGCCATTTCTCGAACCTTTCCCGACGGACTAGCGGGAGGGCAAAAGGGTGAGCAGTTCTTC

abundance: .
d_gene: .
v_gene: TRBV18
j_gene: TRBJ2-1
CDR3aa: CASSPGPGYPKVWNEQFF
CDR3nt: TGTGCCAGCTCACCTGGACCGGGCTACCCGAAGGTTTGGAATGAGCAGTTCTTC

abundance: once
d_gene: .
v_gene: TRBV5-1
j_gene: TRBJ2-7
CDR3aa: CASSLDSPPYEQYF
CDR3nt: TGCGCCAGCAGCTTGGACAGCCCCCCCTACGAGCAGTACTTC

abundance: .
d_gene: .
v_gene: TRBV6-5
j_gene: TRBJ2-5
CDR3aa: CASSMTGNSKETQYF
CDR3nt: TGTGCCAGCAGTATGACAGGAAACTCTAAAGAGACCCAGTACTTC

abundance: .
d_gene: .
v_gene: TRBV6-6
j_gene: TRBJ1-2
CDR3aa: CASTDGIYGYTF
CDR3nt: TGTGCCAGCACCGATGGGATCTATGGCTACACCTTC

abundance: .
d_gene: .
v_gene: TRBV7-2
j_gene: TRBJ1-5
CDR3aa: CASSPQGYSNQPQHF
CDR3nt: TGTGCCAGCAGCCCACAGGGTTATAGCAATCAGCCCCAGCATTTT

abundance: .
d_gene: .
v_gene: TRBV7-2
j_gene: TRBJ2-3
CDR3aa: CASSLWDLTDTQYF
CDR3nt: TGTGCCAGCAGCTTATGGGACCTCACAGATACGCAGTATTTT

abundance: .
d_gene: .
v_gene: TRBV11-2
j_gene: TRBJ1-2
CDR3aa: CASSLDPTPSYGYTF
CDR3nt: TGTGCCAGCAGCTTAGATCCGACACCGTCCTATGGCTACACCTTC

abundance: .
d_gene: .
v_gene: TRBV4-3
j_gene: TRBJ1-1
CDR3aa: CASSQDLGGFGTEAFF
CDR3nt: TGCGCCAGCAGCCAAGATCTCGGCGGGTTCGGGACTGAAGCTTTCTTT

abundance: once
d_gene: .
v_gene: TRBV6-5
j_gene: TRBJ1-5
CDR3aa: CASSLWPRVQPQHF
CDR3nt: TGTGCCAGCAGTTTATGGCCGAGGGTACAGCCCCAGCATTTT

abundance: .
d_gene: TRBD2
v_gene: TRBV7-8
j_gene: TRBJ2-5
CDR3aa: CASARRGGIGETQYF
CDR3nt: TGTGCCAGCGCCCGCCGGGGGGGCATTGGAGAGACCCAGTACTTC

abundance: .
d_gene: .
v_gene: TRBV28
j_gene: TRBJ2-7
CDR3aa: CASSYSPGGNEQYF
CDR3nt: TGTGCCAGCAGTTATTCTCCAGGTGGGAACGAGCAGTACTTC

abundance: .
d_gene: .
v_gene: TRBV6-1
j_gene: TRBJ2-3
CDR3aa: CASSAPRRLVDTQYF
CDR3nt: TGTGCCAGCAGTGCGCCCCGTCGACTAGTAGATACGCAGTATTTT

abundance: .
d_gene: .
v_gene: TRBV27
j_gene: TRBJ2-1
CDR3aa: CASTSPGGEQFF
CDR3nt: TGTGCCAGCACCTCCCCCGGTGGTGAGCAGTTCTTC

abundance: .
d_gene: TRBD2
v_gene: TRBV7-9
j_gene: TRBJ2-1
CDR3aa: CASKPTSGVNFYNEQFF
CDR3nt: TGTGCCAGCAAGCCGACTAGCGGCGTCAATTTCTACAATGAGCAGTTCTTC

abundance: .
d_gene: .
v_gene: TRBV15
j_gene: TRBJ1-6
CDR3aa: CATSRDLSGQDSPLHF
CDR3nt: TGTGCCACCAGCAGAGACCTCTCAGGGCAGGATTCACCCCTCCACTTT